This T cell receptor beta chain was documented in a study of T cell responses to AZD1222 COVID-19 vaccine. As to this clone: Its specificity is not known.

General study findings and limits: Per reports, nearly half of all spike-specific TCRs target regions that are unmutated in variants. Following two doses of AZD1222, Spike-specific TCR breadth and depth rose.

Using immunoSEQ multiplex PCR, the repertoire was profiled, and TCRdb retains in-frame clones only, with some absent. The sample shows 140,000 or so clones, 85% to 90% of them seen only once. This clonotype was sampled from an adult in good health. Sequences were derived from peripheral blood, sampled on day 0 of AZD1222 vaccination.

The CDR3 is CASSLESGGYEQYF. The DNA for the CDR3 is TGTGCCAGCAGCTTAGAATCAGGGGGGTACGAGCAGTACTTC. This chain joins TRBV7-8 and TRBJ2-7; a possible D gene is TRBD1 (7 bases). Germline loops: CDR1 SGHVS, CDR2 FQNEAQ. Deletions cut 1 base from V and 4 bases from J, with 11 bases between. The CDR3 sequence is 14 residues long.